These 14 T cell receptor beta chains were sequenced from one sample in a study of blood T cell repertoires in COVID-19 (dated by TCRdb to about 2020). The library was produced with the immunoSEQ multiplex PCR assay. TCRdb provides this immuneACCESS table in a form limited to in-frame rearrangements. Some clones are lacking; in checked studies, under half of them reflect an unresolved V gene, and why the rest are absent is not known. The sample table lists around 64,000 clones, roughly 90% of them with a count of one. Roughly 2% of the sample goes to the ten largest clones. The sample was peripheral blood. These receptors were obtained from a man aged 25-40 years with acute or convalescent COVID-19.

The chain joins TRBV2 to TRBJ1-2; D uncertain. Per germline, CDR1 SNHLY and CDR2 FYNNEI. The CDR3 is 14 amino acids. Trimming took 4 bases from V and 0 from J, leaving 9 bases between them. CDR3 in DNA: TGTGCCAGCAGTGTAAACGGAGCTAACTATGGCTACACCTTC. Protein sequence: CASSVNGANYGYTF.

CDR3 sequence reads: CASSQRIGLADNNEQFF. DNA of the CDR3: TGTGCCAGCAGCCAAAGAATAGGGCTAGCGGACAACAATGAGCAGTTCTTC. V gene TRBV3-1 (or the pseudogene TRBV3-2) combines with J gene TRBJ2-1, with 7 bases aligning to TRBD2. Germline CDR1 reads LGHDT; CDR2 reads YNNKEL (reference sequence). Trimming cost V 2 bases and J 5 bases; bases outside gene matches: 12. The CDR3 has 17 residues.

The chain carries TRBV9 and TRBJ2-3; no clear D gene. V lost 4 bases and J lost 0, with 9 bases in between. The CDR3 length is 14 residues. The germline gives CDR1 SGDLS, CDR2 YYNGEE. In DNA form, the CDR3 reads TGTGCCAGCAGCCCCTGGCTCAGCACAGATACGCAGTATTTT. The encoded protein is CASSPWLSTDTQYF.

This chain joins TRBV3-1 (or the pseudogene TRBV3-2) and TRBJ1-2; 8 nucleotides match TRBD1. CDR1 and CDR2 (germline): LGHDT, YNNKEL (reference sequence). V trimming: 4 bases; J trimming: 4 bases; junction bases outside the gene matches: 8. This CDR3 has 15 amino acids. The CDR3 is CASSPFLGQGYGYTF. In nucleotides, the CDR3 is TGTGCCAGCAGCCCCTTTCTCGGACAGGGCTATGGCTACACCTTC.

The chain carries TRBV3-1 (or the pseudogene TRBV3-2) and TRBJ1-2; 7 bases fit TRBD1. The junction had 5 bases not matched to a gene; V was cut back by 6 bases and J by 1 base. Per the germline V gene, CDR1 is LGHDT and CDR2 is YNNKEL (reference sequence). The CDR3 loop spans 14 amino acids. In nucleotides, the CDR3 is TGTGCCAGCAGTCAGAGACAGGGTAACTATGGCTACACCTTC. Its protein is CASSQRQGNYGYTF.

This rearrangement joins TRBV6-5 to TRBJ1-1; a possible D gene is TRBD1 (6 bases). Germline values: CDR1 MNHEY, CDR2 SVGAGI. V was clipped by 8 bases and J by 5 bases, with 18 bases between them. The length of the CDR3 is 14 residues. CDR3 DNA: TGTGCCAGCCGGGCCCAGGGGAGATTTACTGAAGCTTTCTTT. It specifies CASRAQGRFTEAFF.

This clone was seen only once. This sequence joins TRBV27 and TRBJ2-5; 11 nucleotides line up with TRBD2. The CDR3 is 16 amino acids. CDR1 is MNHEY, CDR2 SMNVEV, per germline (reference sequence). Trimming took 6 bases from V and 2 from J; bases not matched to a gene: 8. The CDR3 sequence is CASSRTGTSGQETQYF. The DNA of the CDR3 is TGTGCCAGCAGCCGTACCGGGACTAGCGGACAAGAGACCCAGTACTTC.

V is TRBV3-1 (or the pseudogene TRBV3-2) and J is TRBJ2-2; D gene uncertain. The CDR3 covers 13 residues. The germline CDR1 and CDR2 sequences are LGHDT and YNNKEL (reference sequence). The ends were cut back, 1 base at V and 6 bases at J, with 6 bases in the middle. CDR3 nucleotide sequence: TGTGCCAGCAGCCAAGTGCTACCCGGGGAGCTGTTTTTT. Its translation is CASSQVLPGELFF.

This chain uses TRBV5-6 with TRBJ1-4; D remains ambiguous. The CDR3 runs 14 residues. The germline gives CDR1 SGHDT, CDR2 YYEEEE. V was clipped by 2 bases and J by 4 bases, with 9 bases between them. CDR3 loop: CASSFEGVNEKLFF. CDR3 bases: TGTGCCAGCAGCTTCGAGGGAGTTAATGAAAAACTGTTTTTT. The whole variable domain, remainder taken from reference TRBV5-6 and TRBJ1-4, is DAGVTQSPTHLIKTRGQQVTLRCSPKSGHDTVSWYQQALGQGPQFIFQYYEEEERQRGNFPDRFSGHQFPNYSSELNVNALLLGDSALYLCASSFEGVNEKLFFGSGTQLSVL.

CDR3 loop: CASSPQGRGGYTF. CDR3 sequence (DNA): TGTGCCAGCTCACCTCAGGGTCGCGGTGGCTACACCTTC. The chain recombines TRBV18 with TRBJ1-2; possibly TRBD1 for D (5 bases). Germline CDR1 and CDR2: KGHSH and LQKENI. The CDR3 totals 13 residues. V lost 3 bases to trimming and J lost 7 bases, with 12 bases between them.

This clone has only one observation. The DNA for the CDR3 is TGTGCCAGCAGGGCCCGGGAGAACTATGGCTACACCTTC. It codes for CASRARENYGYTF. This chain uses TRBV25-1 with TRBJ1-2; D call uncertain. Germline loops: CDR1 MGHDK, CDR2 SYGVNS. The CDR3 spans 13 residues. V lost 6 bases and J lost 2, with 10 bases in between.

By share, this clone counts as medium-sized (0.01 to 0.1%). The chain uses TRBV5-1 and TRBJ1-3; 7 bases fit TRBD1. The CDR3 length is 15 residues. Per germline, CDR1 SGHRS and CDR2 YFSETQ. V lost 7 bases to trimming and J lost 4 bases; unmatched junction nucleotides: 11. CDR3 DNA sequence: TGCGCCAGCCGAGCACAGGGGATTAAAGGAAACACCATATATTTT. It codes for CASRAQGIKGNTIYF.

The chain joins TRBV7-6 to TRBJ1-1, with TRBD1 matching 7 bases. Unmatched junction bases numbered 2, after V lost 4 bases and J lost 3 bases. The CDR3 runs to 13 residues. From germline, CDR1 is SGHVS and CDR2 FNYEAQ. CDR3 sequence (DNA): TGTGCCAGCAGCTACCAGGGGGACACTGAAGCTTTCTTT. Residues: CASSYQGDTEAFF.

V and J are TRBV5-1 and TRBJ2-5; TRBD1 aligns across 9 bases. CDR1 SGHRS and CDR2 YFSETQ come from the germline V gene. CDR3 size: 13 residues. The V gene end was trimmed by 8 bases and the J gene end by 4 bases; junction bases not matched to a gene: 6. The CDR3 region has the DNA TGCGCCAGTCGGGACAGGGTGGGAGAGACCCAGTACTTC. Its protein is CASRDRVGETQYF.